This T cell receptor beta chain was identified in a study of T cell responses to AZD1222 COVID-19 vaccine. Germline CDR1 reads SGDLS; CDR2 reads YYNGEE. The CDR3 sequence is 17 residues long. With 4 bases clipped from V and 0 bases from J, the junction kept 7 bases outside the gene matches. Assay: immunoSEQ multiplex PCR; the TCRdb copy retains only in-frame clones and omits some. The repertoire holds 110,000 to 150,000 clones, 85% to 95% seen once, with less than 6.5% in the top ten. Concerning this clone: Its antigen is undetermined.

Study-level findings and limits: A reported finding is that nearly half of spike-specific TCRs target unmutated variant regions. None of the repertoires were sampled until the peak T cell response had passed. At study baseline, merely about 6 AZD1222 recipients were seropositive.

This receptor was taken from an adult in good health. This material consisted of peripheral blood, taken on day 0 of AZD1222 vaccination. V is TRBV9 and J is TRBJ2-1; 10 bases agree with TRBD2. For the CDR3, the DNA is TGTGCCAGCAGCCCTCTTAGCGGGAGGTACTCCTACAATGAGCAGTTCTTC. This sequence encodes CASSPLSGRYSYNEQFF.